Listed here are 28 T cell receptor beta chains from one sample, sequenced in a study of shared clonotypes between healthy human individuals. Profiling relied on immunoSEQ multiplex PCR, and the TCRdb table lists in-frame clones only, not all of them. Of 1,500,000 or so clones listed, around 98.5% are singletons. Specimen: naive CD4+ T cells sorted from blood. As for subset: CD45RA+ positively selected. The receptors derive from a man aged 30 to 39 in good health.

The CDR3 spells CASRGTSGNTEEQFF. The CDR3, as DNA: TGTGCCAGTAGGGGGACTAGCGGAAACACAGAGGAGCAGTTCTTC. The rearrangement links TRBV19 to TRBJ2-1, with TRBD2 identical over 11 bases. This CDR3 is 15 amino acids long. Trimming removed 6 bases from V and 10 bases from J; junction bases left unmatched: 11. CDR1 is LNHDA, CDR2 SQIVND, per germline (reference sequence).

About this clone: A read error may produce the germline difference seen at one junction end. The chain combines TRBV2 with TRBJ1-2, with TRBD1 identical over 7 bases. The CDR3 length is 15 residues. The germline gives CDR1 SNHLY, CDR2 FYNNEI. The CDR3 here is CASREETGWHYGYTF. The CDR3 nucleotides read TGTGCCAGCAGGGAAGAGACAGGGTGGCACTATGGCTACACCTTC.

The chain employs TRBV5-1 and TRBJ1-2, with 9 bases identical to TRBD1. The CDR3 totals 15 residues. CDR1 and CDR2 (germline): SGHRS, YFSETQ. J was trimmed by 4 bases and V by 0 bases; bases with no gene match: 4. Here the CDR3 reads CASSLEDRGIYGYTF. CDR3 DNA: TGCGCCAGCAGCTTGGAGGACAGGGGAATCTATGGCTACACCTTC.

The count of this clone is one. The chain couples TRBV20-1 to TRBJ1-1; no clear D gene. V lost 8 bases to trimming and J lost 6 bases, with 10 bases between them. CDR1 DFQATT and CDR2 SNEGSKA come from the germline V gene (reference sequence). CDR3 length: 10 amino acids. CDR3 residues: CSIKVSEAFF. The DNA of the CDR3 is TGCAGTATAAAGGTGTCTGAAGCTTTCTTT.

The J gene is TRBJ2-2, the V gene TRBV9; D unresolved. Germline CDR1 SGDLS, CDR2 YYNGEE. This CDR3 is built from 15 residues. Trimming took 0 bases from V and 1 from J, leaving 7 bases between them. CDR3 DNA sequence: TGTGCCAGCAGCGTAGTAATCGGGAACACCGGGGAGCTGTTTTTT. Its protein product is CASSVVIGNTGELFF.

J is TRBJ1-2 and V is TRBV5-1, with 7 nucleotides matching TRBD1. The CDR3 contains 14 residues. Germline V CDR1 and CDR2: SGHRS, YFSETQ. With 5 bases clipped from V and 6 bases from J, the junction kept 10 bases outside the gene matches. The CDR3 here is CASRTGSLIDGYTF. The CDR3 bases are TGCGCCAGCAGGACAGGGTCACTGATCGATGGCTACACCTTC. Full variable domain (rest looked up from reference TRBV5-1 and TRBJ1-2): KAGVTQTPRYLIKTRGQQVTLSCSPISGHRSVSWYQQTPGQGLQFLFEYFSETQRNKGNFPGRFSGRQFSNSRSEMNVSTLELGDSALYLCASRTGSLIDGYTFGSGTRLTVV.

The chain uses TRBV6-1 and TRBJ2-7; D perhaps matches TRBD1 (6 bases). Trimming took off 2 bases at V and 1 base at J, with 12 bases between the two ends. This CDR3 has 15 residues. Germline V gene sequence: CDR1 MNHNS, CDR2 SASEGT. Written as DNA, the CDR3 is TGTGCCAGCAGTGAACACTCGGACAGATCCTACGAGCAGTACTTC. The encoded protein is CASSEHSDRSYEQYF.

The chain uses TRBV18 and TRBJ2-1; possible D gene TRBD2, 6 bases. Germline V gene lookup returns CDR1 KGHSH and CDR2 LQKENI. The V end lost 1 base, the J end lost 5 bases, and 12 bases lay between the germline ends. The CDR3 has 15 residues. CDR3 sequence reads: CASSPRLASDNEQFF. The DNA for the CDR3 is TGTGCCAGCTCACCACGCCTAGCGAGTGACAATGAGCAGTTCTTC.

The genes are TRBV19 and TRBJ2-7; 7 nucleotides agree with TRBD1. The germline V gene encodes CDR1 LNHDA and CDR2 SQIVND (reference sequence). V gave up 6 bases and J gave up 1 base; unmatched junction bases: 6. This CDR3 spans 14 amino acids. The CDR3 DNA reads TGTGCCAGTAGGAGACAGGGACGATCCTACGAGCAGTACTTC. Its translation: CASRRQGRSYEQYF. The full variable domain, rest sourced from reference TRBV19 and TRBJ2-7, is DGGITQSPKYLFRKEGQNVTLSCEQNLNHDAMYWYRQDPGQGLRLIYYSQIVNDFQKGDIAEGYSVSREKKESFPLTVTSAQKNPTAFYLCASRRQGRSYEQYFGPGTRLTVT.

The gene calls are TRBV19 and TRBJ2-1, with 11 bases matching TRBD2. The CDR3 covers 16 residues. Germline lookup yields CDR1 LNHDA and CDR2 SQIVND (reference sequence). With 4 bases clipped from V and 3 bases from J, the junction kept 5 bases outside the gene matches. The CDR3: CASSRASGRYYNEQFF. CDR3 in DNA: TGTGCCAGTAGTAGGGCTAGCGGGAGGTACTACAATGAGCAGTTCTTC.

The chain employs TRBV7-2 and TRBJ2-7; D might be TRBD1 (6 bases). This CDR3 is 15 amino acids long. Germline values: CDR1 SGHTA, CDR2 FQGNSA. V lost 1 base and J 3 bases, leaving 13 bases between the germline ends. The CDR3 region is CASSLVWGLGYEQYF. CDR3 in DNA: TGTGCCAGCAGCTTAGTTTGGGGGCTGGGCTACGAGCAGTACTTC. Looking up the rest from reference TRBV7-2 and TRBJ2-7 gives the full variable domain: GAGVSQSPSNKVTEKGKDVELRCDPISGHTALYWYRQSLGQGLEFLIYFQGNSAPDKSGLPSDRFSAERTGGSVSTLTIQRTQQEDSAVYLCASSLVWGLGYEQYFGPGTRLTVT.

The chain has TRBV6-5 and TRBJ2-2, with 9 positions matching TRBD1. Looked up from germline, CDR1 is MNHEY and CDR2 is SVGAGI. This CDR3 region has 15 residues. V shed 5 bases, J shed 7 bases, and the junction held 8 bases outside the gene matches. The CDR3 loop reads CASSTRDREVGELFF. The CDR3 region has the DNA TGTGCCAGCAGTACCCGGGACAGGGAGGTCGGGGAGCTGTTTTTT.

This clone was detected once. The chain is built from TRBV10-3 and TRBJ1-2, with 7 bases that match TRBD1. CDR3 length: 14 amino acids. Germline CDR1 and CDR2: ENHRY and SYGVKD. J was trimmed by 0 bases and V by 7 bases; bases with no gene match: 5. The CDR3, as DNA: TGTGCCATCAATAGACAGGGAGCTAACTATGGCTACACCTTC. It specifies CAINRQGANYGYTF.

This chain connects TRBV4-2 to TRBJ2-5; a possible D gene is TRBD1 (6 bases). V was cut by 0 bases and J by 4 bases, with 9 bases left in between. Germline-derived CDR1 and CDR2 are LGHNA and YNFKEQ. The CDR3 loop spans 14 amino acids. Written as DNA, the CDR3 is TGTGCCAGCAGCCAAGATACAGGGCGAGAGACCCAGTACTTC. Protein sequence: CASSQDTGRETQYF.

This clone was seen once. The chain links TRBV9 to TRBJ2-1; weak D call: TRBD1 (5 bases). The CDR3 extends over 14 amino acids. Germline lookup yields CDR1 SGDLS and CDR2 YYNGEE. V lost 3 bases and J 5 bases, leaving 12 bases between the germline ends. CDR3 nucleotide sequence: TGTGCCAGCAGCGGAGAACCACAGGACAATGAGCAGTTCTTC. Protein product: CASSGEPQDNEQFF. Full variable domain (outside the CDR3, taken from reference TRBV9 and TRBJ2-1): DSGVTQTPKHLITATGQRVTLRCSPRSGDLSVYWYQQSLDQGLQFLIQYYNGEERAKGNILERFSAQQFPDLHSELNLSSLELGDSALYFCASSGEPQDNEQFFGPGTRLTVL.

The chain carries TRBV7-2 and TRBJ1-5; D gene unclear. V was clipped by 3 bases and J by 7 bases, with 7 bases between them. Germline CDR1 and CDR2: SGHTA and FQGNSA. The CDR3 extends over 12 amino acids. The CDR3 loop is CASSLMEQPQHF. DNA for the CDR3: TGTGCCAGCAGCTTGATGGAGCAGCCCCAGCATTTT. The full variable domain, its missing parts supplied by reference TRBV7-2 and TRBJ1-5, is GAGVSQSPSNKVTEKGKDVELRCDPISGHTALYWYRQSLGQGLEFLIYFQGNSAPDKSGLPSDRFSAERTGGSVSTLTIQRTQQEDSAVYLCASSLMEQPQHFGDGTRLSIL.

To note about this clone: The same CDR3 arises from other DNA sequences in this sample as well. This chain links TRBV7-9 with TRBJ2-7; 9 nucleotides match TRBD2. V gave up 5 bases and J gave up 3 bases; unmatched junction bases: 5. Germline CDR1 reads SEHNR; CDR2 reads FQNEAQ (reference sequence). The length of the CDR3 is 14 residues. The CDR3, as DNA: TGTGCCAGCAGCCTCGCAGCGGGAGGCTACGAGCAGTACTTC. Protein product: CASSLAAGGYEQYF.

A word on this clone: Other DNA sequences in the same sample also yield this CDR3. The chain joins TRBV5-6 to TRBJ2-6; D unresolved. V was clipped by 2 bases and J by 0 bases, with 6 bases between them. The CDR3 loop spans 15 amino acids. Germline CDR1 and CDR2: SGHDT and YYEEEE. In DNA form, the CDR3 reads TGTGCCAGCAGCTTAGTAGGCTCTGGGGCCAACGTCCTGACTTTC. Translating gives CASSLVGSGANVLTF.

In its sample, this clone was seen once. The rearrangement links TRBV7-8 to TRBJ2-7; 7 nucleotides align to TRBD2. The length of the CDR3 is 17 residues. The ends lost 5 bases at V and 0 bases at J; junction bases unmatched: 13. From germline, CDR1 is SGHVS and CDR2 FQNEAQ. DNA for the CDR3: TGTGCCAGCAGCCCAGGACGTGGGCGGGAGAGCTCCTACGAGCAGTACTTC. This gives the protein CASSPGRGRESSYEQYF.

DNA for the CDR3: TGTGCCAGCTCACCTGTACAGGGTGGACGCGAGCAGTACTTC. Amino acids: CASSPVQGGREQYF. This chain connects TRBV18 to TRBJ2-7; perhaps TRBD1 as D (6 bases). CDR3 length equals 14 residues. Germline loops: CDR1 KGHSH, CDR2 LQKENI. V was shortened by 3 bases and J by 6 bases, with 15 bases between the two germline ends.

V gene TRBV30 combines with J gene TRBJ1-1, with D possibly matching TRBD1 (6 bases). V dropped 6 bases and J dropped 0 bases, with 23 bases sitting between them. Germline values: CDR1 GTSNPN, CDR2 SVGIG (reference sequence). The CDR3 has 17 amino acids. This CDR3 is CACVRGWADKMNTEAFF. CDR3 bases: TGTGCCTGCGTTAGGGGGTGGGCCGATAAAATGAACACTGAAGCTTTCTTT.

As for this clone: In the same sample, other DNA sequences code for this CDR3. The V gene is TRBV9, the J gene TRBJ2-7; 7 bases agree with TRBD2. Trimming at V came to 0 bases and at J to 6 bases, leaving 3 bases not matched to a gene. The CDR3 has 13 residues. Germline V gives CDR1 SGDLS, CDR2 YYNGEE. The CDR3 is CASSVVGEGEQYF. DNA of the CDR3: TGTGCCAGCAGCGTAGTTGGGGAGGGCGAGCAGTACTTC.

The V call is TRBV5-4, the J call TRBJ2-2; 9 bases line up with TRBD1. The germline CDR1 and CDR2 sequences are SGHNT and YYREEE (reference sequence). The CDR3 spans 13 residues. The trim removed 7 bases at V and 7 bases at J, leaving 5 bases unmatched. The CDR3 sequence is CASQNRGRGELFF. CDR3 bases: TGTGCCAGCCAGAACAGGGGGCGCGGGGAGCTGTTTTTT. Variable domain in full (rest from reference TRBV5-4 and TRBJ2-2): ETGVTQSPTHLIKTRGQQVTLRCSSQSGHNTVSWYQQALGQGPQFIFQYYREEENGRGNFPPRFSGLQFPNYSSELNVNALELDDSALYLCASQNRGRGELFFGEGSRLTVL.

This sequence joins TRBV7-9 and TRBJ1-4; D is possibly TRBD1 (6 bases). Germline V gene data show CDR1 as SEHNR and CDR2 as FQNEAQ (reference sequence). This CDR3 is 12 amino acids long. V was shortened by 5 bases and J by 15 bases, with 16 bases between the two germline ends. CDR3 nucleotides: TGTGCCAGCAGCCCCTCCACAGGGATATTGTTTTTT. It yields the protein CASSPSTGILFF.

Here the CDR3 reads CASSIAGTGRTYEQYF. In nucleotides, the CDR3 is TGTGCCAGTAGTATAGCCGGGACAGGGAGGACCTACGAGCAGTACTTC. The V and J genes are TRBV19 and TRBJ2-7; the match to TRBD1 covers 9 bases. This CDR3 region has 16 residues. Germline CDR1 reads LNHDA; CDR2 reads SQIVND (reference sequence). With V trimmed by 1 base and J by 2 bases, 6 bases remained unmatched.

The rearrangement joins TRBV18 to TRBJ1-2; D is perhaps TRBD1 (5 bases). Germline loops: CDR1 KGHSH, CDR2 LQKENI. V dropped 0 bases and J dropped 4 bases, with 9 bases sitting between them. The CDR3 spans 14 residues. CDR3 sequence: CASSPPGPGYGYTF. The CDR3 bases are TGTGCCAGCTCACCACCGGGGCCCGGCTATGGCTACACCTTC. The full variable domain, in which reference TRBV18 and TRBJ1-2 provide the parts outside the CDR3, is NAGVMQNPRHLVRRRGQEARLRCSPMKGHSHVYWYRQLPEEGLKFMVYLQKENIIDESGMPKERFSAEFPKEGPSILRIQQVVRGDSAAYFCASSPPGPGYGYTFGSGTRLTVV.

This clone has a single count. This chain links TRBV5-6 with TRBJ2-7; TRBD1 agrees at 9 bases. The germline gives CDR1 SGHDT, CDR2 YYEEEE. This CDR3 has 14 residues. V shed 4 bases, J shed 9 bases, and the junction held 11 bases outside the gene matches. Here the CDR3 reads CASSGYRGRLGQYF. As DNA, the CDR3 is TGTGCCAGCAGCGGGTACAGGGGGCGGTTGGGGCAGTACTTC.

This clone appeared a single time. This chain joins TRBV6-1 and TRBJ2-1, with 7 nucleotides matching TRBD1. The V gene's germline CDR1 is MNHNS and CDR2 SASEGT. The junction had 3 bases not matched to a gene; V was cut back by 5 bases and J by 5 bases. The CDR3 has 13 amino acids. CDR3: CASSMGQHNEQFF. The DNA for the CDR3 is TGTGCCAGCAGTATGGGACAGCACAATGAGCAGTTCTTC.